Each of the 17 T cell receptor beta chains below was sequenced from the same sample in a study of cytomegalovirus exposure and HLA in healthy donors. Profiling relied on immunoSEQ multiplex PCR, and the TCRdb table lists in-frame clones only, not all of them. This sample carries about 82,000 clones, roughly 95% of them seen once, and the ten largest clones take 0.69%. Sequenced: PBMCs. The source is a woman younger than 35 in good health and CMV-seronegative.

This chain connects TRBV29-1 to TRBJ2-1; TRBD2 aligns across 8 bases. The CDR3 has 13 residues. CDR1 and CDR2 (germline): SQVTM, ANQGSEA. CDR3 sequence: CTSGGSSYNEQFF. In DNA form, the CDR3 reads TGCACTTCGGGGGGGAGCTCCTACAATGAGCAGTTCTTC.

V usage is TRBV7-6 and J usage is TRBJ1-2, with no clear D. The V gene lost 2 bases and the J gene lost 6 bases, with 13 bases spanning the gap. Germline values: CDR1 SGHVS, CDR2 FNYEAQ. This CDR3 has 14 residues. For the CDR3, the DNA is TGTGCCAGCAGCTTACCGGGGAATATTGATGGCTACACCTTC. Translated, it gives CASSLPGNIDGYTF.

This chain links TRBV18 with TRBJ2-1; 8 nucleotides align to TRBD2. CDR3 length: 16 residues. V lost 0 bases and J lost 5; bases outside the gene matches: 6. Germline CDR1 KGHSH, CDR2 LQKENI. As DNA, the CDR3 is TGTGCCAGCTCACCACCGGGCGGGAGGAAGAACAATGAGCAGTTCTTC. It translates to CASSPPGGRKNNEQFF.

The chain joins TRBV7-8 to TRBJ2-2; 10 bases align to TRBD2. With 7 bases clipped from V and 7 bases from J, the junction kept 12 bases outside the gene matches. From germline, CDR1 is SGHVS and CDR2 FQNEAQ. This CDR3 spans 16 amino acids. CDR3: CASTGVAGGSGGELFF. In nucleotides, the CDR3 is TGTGCCAGCACAGGGGTAGCGGGGGGCTCAGGCGGGGAGCTGTTTTTT.

This chain connects TRBV2 to TRBJ2-5; 8 nucleotides match TRBD2. Looked up from germline, CDR1 is SNHLY and CDR2 is FYNNEI. V lost 6 bases and J lost 4; bases outside the gene matches: 7. There are 14 residues in the CDR3. Here the CDR3 reads CASRLAGGRETQYF. CDR3 coding DNA: TGTGCCAGCAGGCTGGCGGGGGGACGAGAGACCCAGTACTTC.

The chain recombines TRBV19 with TRBJ2-3; 9 bases are shared with TRBD2. Losses at the gene ends were 4 bases for V and 2 bases for J; bases not matched to a gene: 7. Looked up from germline, CDR1 is LNHDA and CDR2 is SQIVND (reference sequence). The CDR3 loop spans 16 amino acids. The CDR3 region has the DNA TGTGCCAGTAGTAGCGGGGGGGGCAGAGTCACAGATACGCAGTATTTT. Translating it yields CASSSGGGRVTDTQYF.

The rearrangement uses TRBV11-2 and TRBJ1-3; D is unresolved. Trimming stripped 1 base from V and 0 bases from J, with 7 bases between. The CDR3 is 15 residues long. Germline CDR1 SGHAT, CDR2 FQNNGV. The CDR3 region has the DNA TGTGCCAGCAGCTTAGCTGTAAACTCTGGAAACACCATATATTTT. It codes for CASSLAVNSGNTIYF.

The chain combines TRBV29-1 with TRBJ2-6; D not certain. The germline V and J ends were trimmed by 5 bases and 1 base, with 6 bases remaining between them. CDR1 and CDR2 (germline): SQVTM, ANQGSEA. This CDR3 is built from 13 residues. The CDR3 loop reads CSVSPSGANVLTF. The CDR3 region has the DNA TGCAGCGTTTCTCCGTCTGGGGCCAACGTCCTGACTTTC.

This chain connects TRBV28 to TRBJ1-1; 8 bases are a match to TRBD1. The CDR3 totals 14 residues. Germline V gene sequence: CDR1 MDHEN, CDR2 SYDVKM. V was clipped by 4 bases and J by 6 bases; unmatched bases: 7. CDR3 protein: CASSSTGGSAEAFF. The CDR3 DNA reads TGTGCCAGCAGTTCCACAGGGGGTAGTGCTGAAGCTTTCTTT.

In its sample, this clone was seen once. This chain connects TRBV12-5 to TRBJ2-1; a weak D match, TRBD1 (5 bases). The CDR3 covers 18 residues. Trimming removed 9 bases from V and 2 bases from J, with 26 bases in between. CDR1 is LGHNT, CDR2 FRNRAP, per germline. The CDR3 sequence: CARNPIKTAQGTYNEQFF. The CDR3 DNA reads as TGTGCTAGAAACCCCATCAAGACAGCCCAAGGGACCTACAATGAGCAGTTCTTC. Full variable domain (remainder filled in from reference TRBV12-5 and TRBJ2-1): DARVTQTPRHKVTEMGQEVTMRCQPILGHNTVFWYRQTMMQGLELLAYFRNRAPLDDSGMPKDRFSAEMPDATLATLKIQPSEPRDSAVYFCARNPIKTAQGTYNEQFFGPGTRLTVL.

This chain joins TRBV9 and TRBJ2-1; TRBD1 might be the D (5 bases). Germline CDR1 and CDR2: SGDLS and YYNGEE. V lost 4 bases to trimming and J lost 8 bases, with 13 bases between them. The CDR3 spans 13 residues. In DNA form, the CDR3 reads TGTGCCAGCAGCCCAGGGATAGCAGATGAGCAGTTCTTC. It translates to CASSPGIADEQFF.

For the CDR3, the DNA is TGTGCCAGCTCTCAACAGGGGGCTGCTAATGAAAAACTGTTTTTT. It encodes CASSQQGAANEKLFF. V gene TRBV18 combines with J gene TRBJ1-4; 9 bases align to TRBD1. CDR1 and CDR2 (germline): KGHSH, LQKENI. V was pared by 6 bases and J by 3 bases, with 5 bases of the junction left unmatched. This CDR3 is 15 amino acids long. Combining the CDR3 with reference TRBV18 and TRBJ1-4 gives the whole variable domain NAGVMQNPRHLVRRRGQEARLRCSPMKGHSHVYWYRQLPEEGLKFMVYLQKENIIDESGMPKERFSAEFPKEGPSILRIQQVVRGDSAAYFCASSQQGAANEKLFFGSGTQLSVL.

CDR3 loop: CASSEPSGKETQYF. The CDR3 region has the DNA TGTGCCAGCAGTGAACCGTCGGGGAAAGAGACCCAGTACTTC. The J gene is TRBJ2-5, the V gene TRBV6-1; D perhaps matches TRBD2 (5 bases). Deletions cut 2 bases from V and 3 bases from J, with 10 bases between. The CDR3 spans 14 residues. Germline CDR1 and CDR2: MNHNS and SASEGT.

J is TRBJ2-5 and V is TRBV6-1; TRBD2 agrees at 8 bases. The J segment lost 3 bases and the V segment lost 8 bases, leaving 11 bases of the junction unmatched. The length of the CDR3 is 15 residues. Germline V lookup: CDR1 MNHNS, CDR2 SASEGT. CDR3 nucleotides: TGTGCCAGCGCCCGACGGGGGGGCCACGAAGAGACCCAGTACTTC. Amino acids: CASARRGGHEETQYF.

The J gene is TRBJ2-7, the V gene TRBV27; 9 bases match TRBD2. CDR3 length: 14 amino acids. CDR1 and CDR2 (germline): MNHEY, SMNVEV (reference sequence). CDR3 protein: CATKEAGGALEQYF. CDR3 nucleotide sequence: TGTGCTACCAAGGAGGCGGGAGGGGCCCTCGAGCAGTACTTC.

J is TRBJ2-2 and V is TRBV25-1; the match to TRBD2 covers 15 bases. Germline V gene sequence: CDR1 MGHDK, CDR2 SYGVNS. Losses at the gene ends were 8 bases for V and 5 bases for J; bases not matched to a gene: 3. This CDR3 comprises 15 residues. The CDR3 sequence: CASAGLAGGTGELFF. The CDR3 DNA follows: TGTGCCAGCGCTGGACTAGCGGGGGGGACCGGGGAGCTGTTTTTT.

This rearrangement joins TRBV6-1 to TRBJ1-4; perhaps TRBD1 as D (6 bases). CDR1 and CDR2 (germline): MNHNS, SASEGT. V lost 4 bases to trimming and J lost 10 bases, with 22 bases between them. The CDR3 totals 16 residues. The CDR3 region has the DNA TGTGCCAGCAGTGGGGGACAAACAGAATTTACGGGAAAACTGTTTTTT. Its translation: CASSGGQTEFTGKLFF.